The 10 T cell receptor beta chains below were found in one sample sequenced in a study of neurological immune-mediated disorders. A single record per CDR3 protein comes from TCRdb applying MiXCR to the 5' RACE reads. The table includes approximately 50,000 distinct CDR3 sequences, 8% to 9% detected once. The sample's time point: longitudinal time-point 3. Source material: PBMCs. The receptors here all came from a woman between 40 and 55 years old in good health.

This clonotype was observed at least ten times. The rearrangement links TRBV12-3 or TRBV12-4 to TRBJ1-4; D is possibly TRBD1 (5 bases). The CDR3 consists of 14 residues. V lost 5 bases, J lost 7 bases, and 14 bases lay in between. The CDR3 spells CASSTDSESEKLFF. The CDR3 DNA is TGTGCCAGCAGTACAGACAGCGAAAGTGAAAAACTGTTTTTT.

This clonotype was detected ten times or more. The chain is built from TRBV9 and TRBJ2-1; TRBD2 aligns across 7 bases. J lost 6 bases, V lost 2 bases, and 8 bases had no gene match. Germline V gives CDR1 SGDLS, CDR2 YYNGEE. The CDR3 contains 15 residues. The CDR3 protein is CASSVRDYLGNEQFF. The CDR3 DNA follows: TGTGCCAGCAGCGTGCGGGACTACCTAGGCAATGAGCAGTTCTTC.

This clonotype was counted at least ten times. The chain couples TRBV29-1 to TRBJ2-5; D remains unclear. The CDR3 runs 10 residues. Trimming shortened V by 4 bases and J by 5 bases, and 5 bases separated the two germline ends. Germline-derived CDR1 and CDR2 are SQVTM and ANQGSEA. Here the CDR3 reads CSVVRETQYF. CDR3 nucleotides: TGCAGCGTTGTTAGGGAGACCCAGTACTTC.

This clonotype was recorded at least ten times. The rearrangement uses TRBV9 and TRBJ2-1, with D possibly matching TRBD2 (5 bases). The germline V gene encodes CDR1 SGDLS and CDR2 YYNGEE. The ends were cut back, 4 bases at V and 11 bases at J, with 19 bases in the middle. There are 14 residues in the CDR3. For the CDR3, the DNA is TGTGCCAGCAGCCCAGAGACAAGGAGCGGAAAGCAGTTCTTC. It yields the protein CASSPETRSGKQFF.

This clonotype showed up many times. This sequence joins TRBV5-1 and TRBJ2-1; TRBD1 aligns across 9 bases. Germline CDR1 reads SGHRS; CDR2 reads YFSETQ. The CDR3 length is 16 residues. The V gene end was trimmed by 4 bases and the J gene end by 3 bases; junction bases not matched to a gene: 8. The CDR3 DNA is TGCGCCAGCAGCCTCCCTCGGGACAGGGTCTACAATGAGCAGTTCTTC. It yields the protein CASSLPRDRVYNEQFF.

This sequence joins TRBV30 and TRBJ1-1; no clear D. This CDR3 contains 14 residues. Germline CDR1 and CDR2: GTSNPN and SVGIG (reference sequence). Trimming removed 2 bases at V and 1 base at J, with 11 bases between. In DNA form, the CDR3 reads TGTGCCTGGAGTCTAAGCGCCGCGAACACTGAAGCTTTCTTT. Its protein product is CAWSLSAANTEAFF.

This clonotype appeared many times. This chain links TRBV7-2 with TRBJ2-5, with 7 nucleotides matching TRBD2. Germline lookup yields CDR1 SGHTA and CDR2 FQGNSA. The ends lost 2 bases at V and 7 bases at J; junction bases unmatched: 10. CDR3 length: 15 amino acids. The CDR3 sequence is CASSLKLAAPGTQYF. The CDR3 DNA reads TGTGCCAGCAGCTTAAAGCTAGCGGCCCCGGGGACCCAGTACTTC.

This clonotype has only a few counts. This chain joins TRBV20-1 and TRBJ2-3; 7 bases match TRBD2. V shed 7 bases and J 0 bases; nucleotides not matched to a gene: 4. The CDR3 spans 13 residues. Per the germline V gene, CDR1 is DFQATT and CDR2 is SNEGSKA (reference sequence). CDR3 sequence: CSVRAGSTDTQYF. The CDR3 DNA sequence: TGCAGTGTTCGAGCGGGGAGCACAGATACGCAGTATTTT.

In this sample, this clonotype turned up many times. The chain links TRBV5-1 to TRBJ1-2, with a tentative D call TRBD1 (5 bases). Trimming shortened V by 0 bases and J by 8 bases, and 17 bases separated the two germline ends. In germline, CDR1 is SGHRS, CDR2 YFSETQ. The CDR3 has 15 amino acids. The CDR3 sequence is CASSLDRRHMNGYTF. The CDR3 DNA is TGCGCCAGCAGCTTGGACAGGAGGCACATGAACGGCTACACCTTC.

There are many counts of this clonotype. The chain employs TRBV6-2 or TRBV6-3 and TRBJ2-6, with 7 nucleotides matching TRBD2. CDR3 length equals 13 residues. The germline CDR1 and CDR2 sequences are MNHEY and SVGEGT. V lost 11 bases, J lost 4 bases, and 5 bases stayed unmatched. The CDR3 region has the DNA TGTGCCGGGGGGGAGCCGGGGGCCAACGTCCTGACTTTC. Translating gives CAGGEPGANVLTF.